The 5 T cell receptor beta chains reported below all come from one sample, sequenced in a study of blood T cell repertoires in COVID-19. TCRdb's table, derived via immunoSEQ multiplex PCR, lists solely in-frame clones and lacks some. The data hold 200,000 or so clones, with about 80% observed a single time. The specimen sequenced was peripheral blood. These receptors all stem from a man aged 25 to 40 with active or convalescent COVID-19.

This clone was observed once. The genes are TRBV3-1 (or the pseudogene TRBV3-2) and TRBJ1-3; D perhaps matches TRBD1 (6 bases). V gave up 0 bases and J gave up 4 bases, with 16 bases separating them. This CDR3 comprises 17 residues. Germline V lookup: CDR1 LGHDT, CDR2 YNNKEL (reference sequence). The CDR3 DNA sequence: TGTGCCAGCAGCCAAGAATCAAGGCCGGGGGGCGGAAACACCATATATTTT. This translates into CASSQESRPGGGNTIYF.

This chain links TRBV29-1 with TRBJ2-5; maybe TRBD2 (5 bases). The germline V gene encodes CDR1 SQVTM and CDR2 ANQGSEA. The CDR3 totals 15 residues. Trimming took 3 bases from V and 1 from J, leaving 15 bases between them. The CDR3 DNA reads as TGCAGCGTTGATGAAAGCGGCAGACTCCAAGAGACCCAGTACTTC. It encodes CSVDESGRLQETQYF.

The chain is built from TRBV6-5 and TRBJ2-1, with 12 positions matching TRBD2. CDR1 and CDR2 (germline): MNHEY, SVGAGI. After removal of 5 bases from V and 4 bases from J, the junction contained 3 bases not matched to a gene. The CDR3 has 15 residues. The CDR3 loop is CASSRLAGDYNEQFF. CDR3 nucleotides: TGTGCCAGCAGTCGACTAGCGGGGGATTACAATGAGCAGTTCTTC.

This rearrangement joins TRBV5-1 to TRBJ2-1, with D tentatively TRBD1 (6 bases). There are 14 residues in the CDR3. V was cut by 0 bases and J by 9 bases, with 13 bases left in between. The V gene's germline CDR1 is SGHRS and CDR2 YFSETQ. The CDR3 DNA reads as TGCGCCAGCAGCTTGGGGGGACAATCTGCTGAGCAGTTCTTC. It specifies CASSLGGQSAEQFF.

The V call is TRBV29-1, the J call TRBJ2-5, with D uncertain. Germline V lookup: CDR1 SQVTM, CDR2 ANQGSEA. The CDR3 runs to 12 residues. Trimming stripped 6 bases from V and 2 bases from J, with 10 bases between. This chain's CDR3 is CSVRELQETQYF. Written as DNA, the CDR3 is TGCAGCGTGAGAGAATTACAAGAGACCCAGTACTTC.